This TCR beta chain was sequenced during a study of T-cell reconstitution after alpha-beta-depleted transplantation in children. Points from the study as a whole: Hyperexpanded clones declined; after one year, newly produced T cells mostly supplied diversity.

This clonotype occurred a few times. What it recognizes is unknown. Unique molecular identifiers tagged the TCRbeta library. Via MiXCR, TCRdb re-called the PCR reads, giving one row per CDR3 protein. The sample holds about a million distinct CDR3 sequences, about 30% seen once. In germline, CDR1 is SGHKS, CDR2 YYEKEE (reference sequence). V lost 0 bases, J lost 1 base, and 13 bases lay in between. The CDR3 is 16 residues long. The sequence was collected from a boy under two years old who had a stem cell transplant for SCID, so the T cells may come from the graft donor. The sample here was PBMCs, mostly from graft donor cells, taken 360 days after TCRalphabeta/CD19-depleted stem cell transplant. The gene calls are TRBV5-5 and TRBJ2-5; D gene uncertain. CDR3 nucleotide sequence: TGTGCCAGCAGCTTGGGAGCAAATAGAGGCCAAGAGACCCAGTACTTC. The encoded protein is CASSLGANRGQETQYF. Together with reference TRBV5-5 and TRBJ2-5, the CDR3 gives the full variable domain: DAGVTQSPTHLIKTRGQQVTLRCSPISGHKSVSWYQQVLGQGPQFIFQYYEKEERGRGNFPDRFSARQFPNYSSELNVNALLLGDSALYLCASSLGANRGQETQYFGPGTRLLVL.